The 14 T cell receptor beta chains presented below share a single source sample, sequenced in a study of Graves' ophthalmopathy and Graves' hyperthyroidism. Amplified material comprised TCR beta CDR3 regions derived from RNA transcripts. HTBI primers primed a first-round RT-PCR, and a second-round multiplex PCR followed. A single record per CDR3 protein comes from TCRdb applying MiXCR to the multiplex PCR reads. The sample has 350,000 or so distinct CDR3 sequences, about 17% seen once; the top ten hold 9% to 15%. Sequencing was carried out using peripheral blood. These receptors all stem from an adult man with Graves' ophthalmopathy.

This clonotype has a count of ten or more. The chain employs TRBV6-1 and TRBJ1-5; D possibly corresponds to TRBD1 (6 bases). The CDR3 spans 14 residues. CDR1 is MNHNS and CDR2 is SASEGT in the germline V gene. Trimming left V 4 bases short and J 7 bases short, with 14 bases between. The DNA of the CDR3 is TGTGCCAGCAGTGCTGACAGGAGGGTACAGCCCCAGCATTTT. Its translation is CASSADRRVQPQHF.

This clonotype was seen ten or more times. The chain combines TRBV12-3 or TRBV12-4 with TRBJ2-1; 11 bases fit TRBD2. Trimming at V came to 4 bases and at J to 8 bases, leaving 16 bases not matched to a gene. The CDR3 is 18 residues long. CDR3 bases: TGTGCCAGCAGTTCCTCCGGGCATTCGGGACTAGCGGTTCATGAGCAGTTCTTC. Protein sequence: CASSSSGHSGLAVHEQFF.

The chain is built from TRBV6-1 and TRBJ1-1, with D perhaps TRBD1 (5 bases). The CDR3 extends over 15 amino acids. Trimming pared 5 bases from V and 7 bases from J, leaving 20 bases between. CDR1 and CDR2 (germline): MNHNS, SASEGT. CDR3 in DNA: TGTGCCAGCAGTCTGCCCCCGACAGCTCCGAATGAAGCTTTCTTT. Translated, it gives CASSLPPTAPNEAFF.

This clonotype was seen many times. This chain links TRBV6-2 or TRBV6-3 with TRBJ2-7, with 9 positions matching TRBD1. V shed 5 bases, J shed 2 bases, and the junction held 10 bases outside the gene matches. Germline loops: CDR1 MNHEY, CDR2 SVGEGT. The CDR3 covers 16 residues. The CDR3 sequence is CASSPHGTGFAYEQYF. Written as DNA, the CDR3 is TGTGCCAGCAGTCCCCATGGGACAGGGTTCGCCTACGAGCAGTACTTC.

This clonotype was recorded at least ten times. This may stem from a read error, because a much larger clone lies one nucleotide away. Given the absence of the conserved phenylalanine or tryptophan at the CDR3 end, a read error is likely. The chain couples TRBV13 to TRBJ1-5; a possible D gene is TRBD1 (5 bases). Trimming removed 5 bases at V and 0 bases at J, with 26 bases between. The CDR3 totals 20 residues. Germline V gene data show CDR1 as PRHDT and CDR2 as FYEKMQ (reference sequence). The CDR3 protein is CASSLGAGPRRVASNQPQHS. CDR3 bases: TGTGCCAGCAGCCTCGGGGCAGGGCCCCGCCGCGTCGCTAGCAATCAGCCCCAGCATTCT.

This clonotype was observed at least ten times. The rearrangement links TRBV6-2 or TRBV6-3 to TRBJ1-1; D gene uncertain. V was shortened by 0 bases and J by 6 bases, with 11 bases between the two germline ends. This CDR3 contains 14 residues. The germline gives CDR1 MNHEY, CDR2 SVGEGT. The CDR3 DNA is TGTGCCAGCAGTTACTCAGCGTTGGTCGCTGAAGCTTTCTTT. Translation: CASSYSALVAEAFF.

Regarding this clonotype: At one of its ends the junction is not consistent with the germline gene, which may arise from a read error. The rearrangement uses TRBV2 and TRBJ2-7; tentatively, D is TRBD2 (6 bases). This CDR3 spans 19 amino acids. CDR1 is SNHLY, CDR2 FYNNEI, per germline. The CDR3 nucleotides read TGTGCCAGCACCGGATCCAGCGGACCGACTATCGGGAGTCGCTACGAGCAGTCCTTC. This codes for CASTGSSGPTIGSRYEQSF. Supplemented by reference TRBV2 and TRBJ2-7, the full variable domain reads EPEVTQTPSHQVTQMGQEVILRCVPISNHLYFYWYRQILGQKVEFLVSFYNNEISEKSEIFDDQFSVERPDGSNFTLKIRSTKLEDSAMYFCASTGSSGPTIGSRYEQSFGPGTRLTVT.

This clonotype was recorded at least ten times. V usage is TRBV6-5 and J usage is TRBJ2-7, with 12 bases aligning to TRBD2. V gave up 0 bases and J gave up 4 bases; unmatched junction bases: 7. The CDR3 has 17 residues. CDR1 is MNHEY and CDR2 is SVGAGI in the germline V gene. CDR3 residues: CASSYSQRLAGVYEQYF. The CDR3, as DNA: TGTGCCAGCAGTTACTCCCAGAGACTAGCGGGAGTTTACGAGCAGTACTTC.

This clonotype came up many times. In DNA form, the CDR3 reads TGTGCCAGTAGTCGCGGCGACAGGGGGTCACCCCTCCACTTT. Translation gives CASSRGDRGSPLHF. This sequence joins TRBV19 and TRBJ1-6; TRBD1 aligns across 9 bases. This CDR3 spans 14 amino acids. J gave up 10 bases and V 5 bases, and 6 bases lay outside the gene matches. Germline loops: CDR1 LNHDA, CDR2 SQIVND (reference sequence).

This clonotype was observed at least ten times. The rearrangement links TRBV11-2 to TRBJ2-7; TRBD1 agrees at 9 bases. J gave up 4 bases and V 4 bases, and 8 bases lay outside the gene matches. CDR1 is SGHAT and CDR2 is FQNNGV in the germline V gene. The CDR3 spans 15 residues. The CDR3 coding sequence is TGTGCCAGCAGCTCCCGGGACAGGGCAATATACGAGCAGTACTTC. Translated: CASSSRDRAIYEQYF.

This clonotype was observed at least ten times. This CDR3 reads CSVEDGQGGEQYF. DNA for the CDR3: TGCAGCGTTGAAGACGGTCAGGGAGGCGAGCAGTACTTC. The rearrangement uses TRBV29-1 and TRBJ2-7; TRBD2 is a possible D gene (6 bases). The CDR3 consists of 13 residues. V lost 0 bases, J lost 6 bases, and 12 bases lay in between. CDR1 is SQVTM and CDR2 is ANQGSEA in the germline V gene.

This clonotype was observed at least ten times. The V and J genes are TRBV12-3 or TRBV12-4 and TRBJ1-5, with unresolved D. This CDR3 is built from 16 residues. Trimming removed 6 bases at V and 3 bases at J, with 18 bases between. The CDR3 nucleotides are TGTGCCAGCAGCAAAAGGCGAAACAGCGACAATCAGCCCCAGCATTTT. The encoded protein is CASSKRRNSDNQPQHF.

This clonotype was seen at least ten times. The J gene is TRBJ1-1, the V gene TRBV13, with D tentatively TRBD1 (5 bases). The ends were cut back, 2 bases at V and 4 bases at J, with 8 bases in the middle. The CDR3 is 13 residues long. Germline-derived CDR1 and CDR2 are PRHDT and FYEKMQ (reference sequence). CDR3: CASSLIGTTEAFF. For the CDR3, the DNA is TGTGCCAGCAGCTTAATAGGGACCACTGAAGCTTTCTTT.

Concerning this clonotype: A read error is possible here, since a much larger clone lies one base away. This sequence joins TRBV6-1 and TRBJ2-7, with a tentative D call TRBD2 (5 bases). Germline V gives CDR1 MNHNS, CDR2 SASEGT. The CDR3 spans 15 residues. The CDR3 reads CASSESIGSSYERYF. DNA for the CDR3: TGTGCCAGCAGTGAATCAATAGGGAGCTCCTACGAGCGGTACTTC.